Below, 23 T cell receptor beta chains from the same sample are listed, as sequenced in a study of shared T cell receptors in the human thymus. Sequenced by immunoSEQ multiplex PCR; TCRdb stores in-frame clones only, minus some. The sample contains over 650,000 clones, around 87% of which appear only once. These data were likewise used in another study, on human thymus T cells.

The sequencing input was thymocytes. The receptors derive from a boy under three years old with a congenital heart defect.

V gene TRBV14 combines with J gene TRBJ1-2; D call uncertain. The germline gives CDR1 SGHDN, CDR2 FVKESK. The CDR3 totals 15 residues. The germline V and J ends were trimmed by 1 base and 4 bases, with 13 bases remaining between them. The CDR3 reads CASSQVSPRGYGYTF. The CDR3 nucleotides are TGTGCCAGCAGCCAAGTCTCCCCGCGGGGCTATGGCTACACCTTC.

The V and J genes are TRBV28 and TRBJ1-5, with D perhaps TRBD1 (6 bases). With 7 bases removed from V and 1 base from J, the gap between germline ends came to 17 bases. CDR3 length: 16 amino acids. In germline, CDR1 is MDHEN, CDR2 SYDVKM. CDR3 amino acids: CASTDPGTKSNQPQHF. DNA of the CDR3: TGTGCCAGCACCGATCCCGGGACAAAAAGCAATCAGCCCCAGCATTTT.

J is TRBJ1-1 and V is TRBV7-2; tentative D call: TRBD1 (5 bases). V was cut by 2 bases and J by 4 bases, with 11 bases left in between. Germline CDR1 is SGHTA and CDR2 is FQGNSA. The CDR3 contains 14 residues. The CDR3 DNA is TGTGCCAGCAGCTTACAGGGTGTAAGCACTGAAGCTTTCTTT. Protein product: CASSLQGVSTEAFF. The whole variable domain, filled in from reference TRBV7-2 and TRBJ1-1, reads GAGVSQSPSNKVTEKGKDVELRCDPISGHTALYWYRQSLGQGLEFLIYFQGNSAPDKSGLPSDRFSAERTGGSVSTLTIQRTQQEDSAVYLCASSLQGVSTEAFFGQGTRLTVV.

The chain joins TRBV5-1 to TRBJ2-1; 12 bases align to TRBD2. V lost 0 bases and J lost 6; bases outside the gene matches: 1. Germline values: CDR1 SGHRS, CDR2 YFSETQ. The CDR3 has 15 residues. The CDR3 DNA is TGCGCCAGCAGCTTGGGGACTAGCGGGATCAATGAGCAGTTCTTC. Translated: CASSLGTSGINEQFF. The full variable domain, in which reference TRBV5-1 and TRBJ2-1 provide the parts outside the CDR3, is KAGVTQTPRYLIKTRGQQVTLSCSPISGHRSVSWYQQTPGQGLQFLFEYFSETQRNKGNFPGRFSGRQFSNSRSEMNVSTLELGDSALYLCASSLGTSGINEQFFGPGTRLTVL.

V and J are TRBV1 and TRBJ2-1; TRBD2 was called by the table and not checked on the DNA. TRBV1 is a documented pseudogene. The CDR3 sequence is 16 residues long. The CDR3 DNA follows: TGCACCAGCAGCCAAGAGCGCGGGCCAGTGTGCAATGAGCAGTTCTTC. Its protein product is CTSSQERGPVCNEQFF.

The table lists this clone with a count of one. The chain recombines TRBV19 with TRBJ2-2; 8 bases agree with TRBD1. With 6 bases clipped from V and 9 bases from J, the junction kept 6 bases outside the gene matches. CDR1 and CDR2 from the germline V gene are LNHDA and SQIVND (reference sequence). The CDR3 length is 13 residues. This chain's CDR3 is CASRGQASRELFF. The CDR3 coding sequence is TGTGCCAGTAGGGGACAGGCCAGCCGGGAGCTGTTTTTT. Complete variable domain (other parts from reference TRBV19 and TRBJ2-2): DGGITQSPKYLFRKEGQNVTLSCEQNLNHDAMYWYRQDPGQGLRLIYYSQIVNDFQKGDIAEGYSVSREKKESFPLTVTSAQKNPTAFYLCASRGQASRELFFGEGSRLTVL.

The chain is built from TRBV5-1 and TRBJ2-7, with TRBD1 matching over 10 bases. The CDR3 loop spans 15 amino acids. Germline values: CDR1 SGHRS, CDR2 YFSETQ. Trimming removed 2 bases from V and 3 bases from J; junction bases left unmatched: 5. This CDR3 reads CASSFRDRGYYEQYF. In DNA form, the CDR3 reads TGCGCCAGCAGCTTCCGGGACAGGGGATACTACGAGCAGTACTTC.

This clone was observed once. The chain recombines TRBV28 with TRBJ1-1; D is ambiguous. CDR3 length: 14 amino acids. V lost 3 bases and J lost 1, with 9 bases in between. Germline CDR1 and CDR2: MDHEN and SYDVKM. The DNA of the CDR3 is TGTGCCAGCAGTTTGTCCCCAGAGAACACTGAAGCTTTCTTT. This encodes CASSLSPENTEAFF.

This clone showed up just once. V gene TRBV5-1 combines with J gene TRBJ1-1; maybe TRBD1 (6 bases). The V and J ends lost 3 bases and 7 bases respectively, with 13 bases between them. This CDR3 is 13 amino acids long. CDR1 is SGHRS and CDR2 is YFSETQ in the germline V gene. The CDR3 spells CASSSGTPSEAFF. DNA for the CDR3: TGCGCCAGCAGCTCGGGGACACCCAGTGAAGCTTTCTTT.

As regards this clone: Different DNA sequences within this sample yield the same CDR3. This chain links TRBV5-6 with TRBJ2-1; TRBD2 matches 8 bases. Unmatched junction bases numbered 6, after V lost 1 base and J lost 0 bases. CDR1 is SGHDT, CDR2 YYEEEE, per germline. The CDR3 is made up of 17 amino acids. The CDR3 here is CASSLTSGRSSYNEQFF. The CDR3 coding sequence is TGTGCCAGCAGCTTGACTAGCGGCCGGAGCTCCTACAATGAGCAGTTCTTC.

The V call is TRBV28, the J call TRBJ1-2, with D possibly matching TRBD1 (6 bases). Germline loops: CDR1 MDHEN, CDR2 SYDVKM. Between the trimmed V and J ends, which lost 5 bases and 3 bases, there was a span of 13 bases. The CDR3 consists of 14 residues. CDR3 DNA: TGTGCCAGCAGTGACGACTACAGGGACTATGGCTACACCTTC. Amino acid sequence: CASSDDYRDYGYTF.

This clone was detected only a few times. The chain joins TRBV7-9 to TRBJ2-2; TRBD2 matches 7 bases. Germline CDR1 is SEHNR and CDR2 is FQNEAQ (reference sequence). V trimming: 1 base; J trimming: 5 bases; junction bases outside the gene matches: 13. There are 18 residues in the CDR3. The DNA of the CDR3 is TGTGCCAGCAGCTTAGATCCTAGGACTAGACGTGGGACCGGGGAGCTGTTTTTT. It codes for CASSLDPRTRRGTGELFF.

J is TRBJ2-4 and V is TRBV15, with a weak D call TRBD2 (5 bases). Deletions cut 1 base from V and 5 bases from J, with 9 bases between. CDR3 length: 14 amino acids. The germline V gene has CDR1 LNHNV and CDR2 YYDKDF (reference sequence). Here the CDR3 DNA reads TGTGCCACCAGCAGAGTCGGGAACCAAAACATTCAGTACTTC. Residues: CATSRVGNQNIQYF.

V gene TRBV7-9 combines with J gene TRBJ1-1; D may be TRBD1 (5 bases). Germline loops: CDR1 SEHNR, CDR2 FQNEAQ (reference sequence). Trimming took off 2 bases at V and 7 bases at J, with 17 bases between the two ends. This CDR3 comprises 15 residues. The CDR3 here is CASSLPYQGENEAFF. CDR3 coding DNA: TGTGCCAGCAGCTTACCGTATCAGGGTGAGAATGAAGCTTTCTTT.

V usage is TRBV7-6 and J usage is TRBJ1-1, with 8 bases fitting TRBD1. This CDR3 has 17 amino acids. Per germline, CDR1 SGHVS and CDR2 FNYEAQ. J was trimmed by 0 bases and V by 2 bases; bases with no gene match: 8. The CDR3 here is CASSLWGYRGVNTEAFF. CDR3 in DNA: TGTGCCAGCAGCTTATGGGGGTACAGGGGGGTGAACACTGAAGCTTTCTTT.

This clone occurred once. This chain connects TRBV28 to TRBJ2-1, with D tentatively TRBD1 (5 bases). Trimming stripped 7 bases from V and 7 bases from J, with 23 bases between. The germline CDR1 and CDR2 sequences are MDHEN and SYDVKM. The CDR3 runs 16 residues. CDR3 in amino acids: CASTRLQGVQGNEQFF. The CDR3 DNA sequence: TGTGCCAGCACCCGTCTCCAAGGGGTCCAAGGGAATGAGCAGTTCTTC.

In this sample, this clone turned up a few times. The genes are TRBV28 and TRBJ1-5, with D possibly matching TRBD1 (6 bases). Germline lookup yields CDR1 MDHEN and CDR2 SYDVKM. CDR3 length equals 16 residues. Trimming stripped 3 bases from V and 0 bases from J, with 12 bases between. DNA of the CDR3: TGTGCCAGCAGTTTTACTAGGGGACATAGCAATCAGCCCCAGCATTTT. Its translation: CASSFTRGHSNQPQHF.

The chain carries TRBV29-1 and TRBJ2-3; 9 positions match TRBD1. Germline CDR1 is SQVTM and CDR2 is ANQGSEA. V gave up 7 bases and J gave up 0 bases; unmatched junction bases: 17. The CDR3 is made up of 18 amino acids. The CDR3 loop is CSALRRDRAAASTDTQYF. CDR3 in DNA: TGCAGCGCACTGAGGAGGGACAGGGCGGCGGCTAGCACAGATACGCAGTATTTT.

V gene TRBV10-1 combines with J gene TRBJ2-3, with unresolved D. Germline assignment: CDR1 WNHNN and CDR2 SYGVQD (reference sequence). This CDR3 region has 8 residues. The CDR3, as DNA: TGCCCAAAAAATACGCAGTATTTT. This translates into CPKNTQYF.

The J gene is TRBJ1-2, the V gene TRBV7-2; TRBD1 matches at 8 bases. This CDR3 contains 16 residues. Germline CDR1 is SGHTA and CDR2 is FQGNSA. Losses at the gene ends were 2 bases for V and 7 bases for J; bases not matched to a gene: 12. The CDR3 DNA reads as TGTGCCAGCAGCTTATTTATTAAGGACAGGGAGGGTGGCTACACCTTC. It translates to CASSLFIKDREGGYTF. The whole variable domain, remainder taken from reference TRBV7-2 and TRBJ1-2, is GAGVSQSPSNKVTEKGKDVELRCDPISGHTALYWYRQSLGQGLEFLIYFQGNSAPDKSGLPSDRFSAERTGGSVSTLTIQRTQQEDSAVYLCASSLFIKDREGGYTFGSGTRLTVV.

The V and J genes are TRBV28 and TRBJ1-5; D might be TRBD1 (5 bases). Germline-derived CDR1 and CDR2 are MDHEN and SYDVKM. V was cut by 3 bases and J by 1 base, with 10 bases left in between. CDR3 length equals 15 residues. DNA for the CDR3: TGTGCCAGCAGTTTGCGCAGGGTCAGCAATCAGCCCCAGCATTTT. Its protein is CASSLRRVSNQPQHF.

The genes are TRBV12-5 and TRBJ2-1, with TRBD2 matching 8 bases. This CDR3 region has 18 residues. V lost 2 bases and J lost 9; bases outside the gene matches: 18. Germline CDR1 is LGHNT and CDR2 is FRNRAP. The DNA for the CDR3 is TGTGCTAGTGGTTTGCCCGACAGTGGTCAGCGGGAGATAAGTGAGCAGTTCTTC. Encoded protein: CASGLPDSGQREISEQFF.

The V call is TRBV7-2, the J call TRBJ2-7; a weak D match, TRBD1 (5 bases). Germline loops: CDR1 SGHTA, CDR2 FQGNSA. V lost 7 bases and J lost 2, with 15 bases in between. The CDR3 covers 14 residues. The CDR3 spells CASTNSLGPYEQYF. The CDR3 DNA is TGTGCCAGCACAAATTCCCTGGGGCCCTACGAGCAGTACTTC.